The source of this T cell receptor (beta chain) is a study of vaccination and CD4 T cells after COVID-19. The Oncomine TCR Beta short-read assay generated sequence data from the DNA of cultured CD4+ T cells. Each CDR3 protein is one row after TCRdb ran MiXCR on the PCR reads. The data contain over 10,000 distinct CDR3 sequences, less than 50% of them seen just once; the ten biggest clones take up roughly 10%. Specified treatment: roughly 10-day PBMC culture with coronavirus spike peptide pools or control peptides (ViraFEST assay). This clonotype was seen only a few times. Its antigen is not known. This specimen was CD4+ T cells from blood, cultured in vitro, taken after SARS-CoV-2 vaccination. The source is a human donor who had recovered from COVID-19.

CDR3 nucleotides: TGCAGTGCTCCCGGGACTAGCGGGAGGTCTGAGACCCAGTACTTC. Amino acids: CSAPGTSGRSETQYF. The rearrangement uses TRBV20-1 and TRBJ2-5; 15 positions agree with TRBD2. The V gene end was trimmed by 5 bases and the J gene end by 5 bases; junction bases not matched to a gene: 6. Germline lookup yields CDR1 DFQATT and CDR2 SNEGSKA (reference sequence). The CDR3 covers 15 residues.